Here is one T cell receptor (beta chain) with its context. The sample comes from a study of blood T cell repertoires in COVID-19. With V trimmed by 5 bases and J by 4 bases, 3 bases remained unmatched. The CDR3 totals 14 residues. CDR1 and CDR2 (germline): SNHLY, FYNNEI. Produced via immunoSEQ multiplex PCR; TCRdb's table is partial and in-frame only. The table records over 140,000 clones, around 80% of them present only once. The clonotype was recovered from a woman older than 75 with active or convalescent COVID-19. Specimen: peripheral blood. The gene calls are TRBV2 and TRBJ1-1; TRBD1 agrees at 11 bases. For the CDR3, the DNA is TGTGCCAGCAGTAAAGGGACAGGGGGCACTGAAGCTTTCTTT. It encodes CASSKGTGGTEAFF. Together with reference TRBV2 and TRBJ1-1, the CDR3 gives the full variable domain: EPEVTQTPSHQVTQMGQEVILRCVPISNHLYFYWYRQILGQKVEFLVSFYNNEISEKSEIFDDQFSVERPDGSNFTLKIRSTKLEDSAMYFCASSKGTGGTEAFFGQGTRLTVV.